This T cell receptor beta chain emerged from a study of technical replicates of blood from a few donors. This CDR3 spans 13 amino acids. The germline gives CDR1 SNHLY, CDR2 FYNNEI. The V and J ends lost 7 bases and 5 bases respectively, with 14 bases between them. Method: immunoSEQ multiplex PCR; TCRdb's copy keeps in-frame clones and lacks some. The profile shows about 73,000 clones, 90% to 95% of them singletons. Sequenced: PBMCs. The gene calls are TRBV2 and TRBJ2-5, with D maybe TRBD2 (5 bases). The origin of this receptor is a human donor in good health. Some clones in this sample may be carry-over from other donors' samples. The CDR3 protein is CASNPGLAETQYF. In DNA form, the CDR3 reads TGTGCCAGCAACCCGGGCTTAGCGGAGACCCAGTACTTC. Looking up the rest from reference TRBV2 and TRBJ2-5 gives the full variable domain: EPEVTQTPSHQVTQMGQEVILRCVPISNHLYFYWYRQILGQKVEFLVSFYNNEISEKSEIFDDQFSVERPDGSNFTLKIRSTKLEDSAMYFCASNPGLAETQYFGPGTRLLVL.